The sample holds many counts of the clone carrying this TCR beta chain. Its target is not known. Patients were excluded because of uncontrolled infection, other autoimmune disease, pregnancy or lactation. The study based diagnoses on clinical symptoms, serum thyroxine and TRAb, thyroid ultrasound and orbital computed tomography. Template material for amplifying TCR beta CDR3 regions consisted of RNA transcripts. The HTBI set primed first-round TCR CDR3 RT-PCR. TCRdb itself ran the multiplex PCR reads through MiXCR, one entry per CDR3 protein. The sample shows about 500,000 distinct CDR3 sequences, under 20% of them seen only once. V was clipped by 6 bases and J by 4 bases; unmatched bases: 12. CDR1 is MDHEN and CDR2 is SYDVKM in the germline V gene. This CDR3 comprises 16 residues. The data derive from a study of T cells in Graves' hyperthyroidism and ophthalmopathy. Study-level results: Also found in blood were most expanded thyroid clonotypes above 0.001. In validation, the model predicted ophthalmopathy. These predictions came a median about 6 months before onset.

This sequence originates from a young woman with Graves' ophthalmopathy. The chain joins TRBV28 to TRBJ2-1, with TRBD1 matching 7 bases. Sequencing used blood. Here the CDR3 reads CASSSTRTGVYNEQFF. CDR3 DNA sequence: TGTGCCAGCAGCTCAACCCGGACAGGTGTGTACAATGAGCAGTTCTTC.